This TCR beta chain was sequenced for a study of blood T cell repertoires in COVID-19. Overall study context: Samples came from the United States, Italy and Spain, spanning acute and convalescent COVID-19.

For this clone: This same CDR3 is encoded by further DNA sequences in the sample.

Assay: immunoSEQ multiplex PCR; the TCRdb copy retains only in-frame clones and omits some. The sample holds under 300,000 clones, about 86% seen once. The CDR3 sequence is 11 residues long. Trimming took off 5 bases at V and 6 bases at J, with 9 bases between the two ends. Looked up from germline, CDR1 is DFQATT and CDR2 is SNEGSKA (reference sequence). V gene TRBV20-1 combines with J gene TRBJ2-3; the D is unclear. This receptor was obtained from a woman in her sixties or seventies with COVID-19, enrolled during active disease. The sample was peripheral blood. The DNA of the CDR3 is TGCAGTGCTGCTCCCGGGGATACGCAGTATTTT. Encoded protein: CSAAPGDTQYF.